This is a list of T cell receptor beta chains from one sample in a study of a mutant IDH1 vaccine in newly diagnosed glioma. Their antigen targets remain unknown. Repertoires were generated with immunoSEQ multiplex PCR, while TCRdb's copy carries only in-frame clones and drops some. The sample shows roughly 70,000 clones, around 84% of them seen only once. The sample consisted of PBMCs, taken from a glioma patient whose treatment included an IDH1 peptide vaccine. The receptors derive from a woman aged 45-65 years with glioma. Each CDR3 is given with its conserved first and last residue. Fields, in order: D gene, V gene, clone size, J gene, CDR3 DNA, CDR3 protein. A D gene is named only where the DNA matches it firmly. Expanded clones are given a class, and other clones once, few, many or no size at all.

>-|TRBV21-1|-|TRBJ1-4
TGTGCCAGTACTAAACTGTTTTTT
CASTKLFF
>-|TRBV11-2|-|TRBJ2-7
TGTGCCAGCAGCTTAGACAGGGGGGACGAGCAGTACTTC
CASSLDRGDEQYF
>-|TRBV6-6|-|TRBJ1-6
TGTGCCAGCCGCTTATCGGGACCCCTCCACTTT
CASRLSGPLHF
>-|TRBV27|-|TRBJ1-5
TGTGCCAGCGGGAGAAGCAATCAGCCCCAGCATTTT
CASGRSNQPQHF
>TRBD2|TRBV2|-|TRBJ2-3
TGTGCCAGCACGGGACTAGCGGGGACTAGCACAGATACGCAGTATTTT
CASTGLAGTSTDTQYF
>-|TRBV2|few|TRBJ1-1
TGTGCCAGCAGGGTACAAGGAACTGAAGCTTTCTTT
CASRVQGTEAFF
>-|TRBV12-5|-|TRBJ1-2
TGTGCTAGTGGTTTTACGCTAACAGGGTCCTACACCTTC
CASGFTLTGSYTF
>-|TRBV30|-|TRBJ2-7
TGTGCCTGGGGTCTCGGGGGACCCTACGAGCAGTACTTC
CAWGLGGPYEQYF
>-|TRBV5-1|-|TRBJ2-5
TGCGCCAGCAGCTTGTCTCTGGGACAAGAGACCCAGTACTTC
CASSLSLGQETQYF
>-|TRBV10-2|-|TRBJ1-2
TGCGCCAGCTCAAGTAACCCGAGGAGTGGCTACACCTTC
CASSSNPRSGYTF
>TRBD1|TRBV19|-|TRBJ1-6
TGTGCCAGTAGGCAAGAATCAGGGGGAAACTCCTATAATTCACCCCTCCACTTT
CASRQESGGNSYNSPLHF
>-|TRBV7-2|-|TRBJ2-4
TGTGCCAGCAGCCCATCACAAGGGGCAGGGGCCGTAGCCAAAAACATTCAGTACTTC
CASSPSQGAGAVAKNIQYF
>-|TRBV5-4|once|TRBJ1-1
TGTGCCAGCAGCTGGGGCCCGTCCACTGAAGCTTTCTTT
CASSWGPSTEAFF
>-|TRBV28|once|TRBJ2-7
TGTGCCAGCAGTTTGTCGGACAAGCGCTCCTACGAGCAGTACTTC
CASSLSDKRSYEQYF
>TRBD1|TRBV5-5|-|TRBJ1-5
TGTGCCAGCACCGGGACAGTTAGCAATCAGCCCCAGCATTTT
CASTGTVSNQPQHF
>TRBD1|TRBV19|once|TRBJ1-2
TGTGCCAGTAGTATTTTCTTCGGAGACAGGGGCTGGAACTATGGCTACACCTTC
CASSIFFGDRGWNYGYTF
>TRBD1|TRBV25-1|-|TRBJ2-2
TGTGCCAGCAGTGAATTGGTGAGGGGGCGGCGCGTCGGGGAGCTGTTTTTT
CASSELVRGRRVGELFF
>TRBD1|TRBV11-3|-|TRBJ1-6
TGTGCCAGCAGCACCGGACAGGGCCATTCACCCCTCCACTTT
CASSTGQGHSPLHF
>TRBD1|TRBV18|-|TRBJ1-1
TGTGCCAGCTCCCGACCAGGGGGTCCTCGGGACACTGAAGCTTTCTTT
CASSRPGGPRDTEAFF
>-|TRBV29-1|-|TRBJ1-2
TGCAGCGGGAGAGTTGGGGAAAACTATGGCTACACCTTC
CSGRVGENYGYTF
>TRBD1|TRBV29-1|-|TRBJ1-2
TGCAGCGTTGGACAGGGAGGGGACTATGGCTACACCTTC
CSVGQGGDYGYTF
>TRBD2|TRBV5-4|-|TRBJ2-1
TGTGCCAGCAGCCTTGGACTAGGGAGCTCCTACAATGAGCAGTTCTTC
CASSLGLGSSYNEQFF
>TRBD2|TRBV2|-|TRBJ2-5
TGTGCCAGCAGGGTGGAACTAGCGGGGGGGCCCACCGTGACCCAGTACTTC
CASRVELAGGPTVTQYF
>-|TRBV7-6|-|TRBJ1-5
TGTGCCAGCAGCCGGACACCTAGTAGCAATCAGCCCCAGCATTTT
CASSRTPSSNQPQHF
>-|TRBV6-5|-|TRBJ1-1
TGTGCCAGCAGTTCTCTACCGGAGGTAGGCACTGAAGCTTTCTTT
CASSSLPEVGTEAFF
>TRBD1|TRBV9|-|TRBJ1-4
TGTGCCAGCAGCCGAGGGGGCGAGGGTGAAAAACTGTTTTTT
CASSRGGEGEKLFF
>-|TRBV5-3|-|TRBJ2-1
TGTGCCAGAAGCTTGGCTGGACACGGATGCTGCGATGAGCAGTTCTTC
CARSLAGHGCCDEQFF
>-|TRBV28|few|TRBJ2-7
TGTGCCAGAGACCCAACTTTGGACTTC
CARDPTLDF
>TRBD1|TRBV19|-|TRBJ1-6
TGTGCCAGTAGCAAACAGGGGCATAATTCACCCCTCCACTTT
CASSKQGHNSPLHF
>-|TRBV6-1|medium-sized|TRBJ1-5
TGTGCCAGCAGTTACCCCACGCATTTT
CASSYPTHF
>-|TRBV7-9|-|TRBJ1-1
TGTGTATCCCGAGAGGGAGGGGGAACTGAAGCTTTCTTT
CVSREGGGTEAFF
>-|TRBV27|-|TRBJ1-2
TGTGCCAGCAGTTTATCCAATGACGCGGATGGCTACACCTTC
CASSLSNDADGYTF
>-|TRBV29-1|-|TRBJ2-1
TGCAGCGTCGAACAGGGAGCCAATGAGCAGTTCTTC
CSVEQGANEQFF
>-|TRBV27|-|TRBJ1-4
TGTGCCAGCCGACGGAAGTGGATCGCTAATGAAAAACTGTTTTTT
CASRRKWIANEKLFF
>-|TRBV11-2|-|TRBJ2-7
TGTGCCAGCAGCGAGATACGGGGGAGCTCCTACGAGCAGTACTTC
CASSEIRGSSYEQYF
>-|TRBV11-3|-|TRBJ2-3
TGTGCCAGCAGCCCACGGGATACGCAGTATTTT
CASSPRDTQYF
>-|TRBV10-3|-|TRBJ2-5
TGTGCCATCAGTGAGTCTAGCGAGACCCAGTACTTC
CAISESSETQYF
>TRBD1|TRBV19|-|TRBJ1-6
TGTGCCAGTAGTTCATTACAGGGGGCGCAGGGCACCTCACCCCTCCACTTT
CASSSLQGAQGTSPLHF
>-|TRBV2|-|TRBJ2-3
TGTGCCAGCAGTGAGTTCAAACGCAGAAGGGATACGCAGTATTTT
CASSEFKRRRDTQYF
>-|TRBV7-9|-|TRBJ2-1
TGTGCCAGCAGCTTAACGGGACCAAGGGAGCAGTTCTTC
CASSLTGPREQFF
>TRBD1|TRBV5-4|-|TRBJ1-1
TGTGCCAGCAGCTCCCGGGACAGTAACACTGAAGCTTTCTTT
CASSSRDSNTEAFF
>-|TRBV2|few|TRBJ1-5
TGTGCCAGCAGTGAATATTTGGAGGGCCAGCCCCAGCATTTT
CASSEYLEGQPQHF
>TRBD1|TRBV18|-|TRBJ1-1
TGTGCCAGCTCACCACTGACAGGGACGAACACTGAAGCTTTCTTT
CASSPLTGTNTEAFF
>-|TRBV6-4|-|TRBJ1-3
TGTGCCAGCAGTGCCAGGGAGCCGACCTCTGGAAACACCATATATTTT
CASSAREPTSGNTIYF
>-|TRBV4-3|-|TRBJ2-7
TGCGCCAGCAGCCAAGGGTTCGGGGGATTCTACGAGCAGTACTTC
CASSQGFGGFYEQYF
>-|TRBV10-1|-|TRBJ1-2
TGCGCCAGCAGTGAGTCGTCTCTGGGGGGTGGCTACACCTTC
CASSESSLGGGYTF
>-|TRBV19|once|TRBJ1-1
TGTGCCAGTTCTAAAGGGGACACTCTGAACACTGAAGCTTTCTTT
CASSKGDTLNTEAFF
>-|TRBV18|-|TRBJ1-5
TGTGCCAGTTCCGGGGGGGCGGGCAATCAGCCCCAGCATTTT
CASSGGAGNQPQHF
>TRBD1|TRBV6-6|-|TRBJ2-7
TGTGCCAGCAGCGACTTCGACAGGGGCTTCTACGAGCAGTACTTC
CASSDFDRGFYEQYF
>-|TRBV29-1|-|TRBJ2-2
TGCAGCGTTGGTCTGTCGGCCTCGAACACCGGGGAGCTGTTTTTT
CSVGLSASNTGELFF
>TRBD1|TRBV4-2|-|TRBJ1-1
TGTGCCAGCAGCCAAAAGCCGCTGGGGACAGGGCAAAAAGCTTTCTTT
CASSQKPLGTGQKAFF
>-|TRBV29-1|-|TRBJ1-1
TGCAGCGTTGCTCGGGGGGACACTGAAGCTTTCTTT
CSVARGDTEAFF